A single sample is the source of the 14 T cell receptor beta chains below, sequenced in a study of T-cell memory formation after mild COVID-19. TCRdb redid the calling of the 5' RACE reads with MiXCR, one entry per CDR3 protein. The sample shows fewer than 700,000 distinct CDR3 sequences, about 20% of them seen only once. The sample taken for sequencing was PBMCs or a T cell subset sorted from them (not recorded which). The receptors come from an adult woman who had mild COVID-19 (a few samples of this study predate the infection). Cell type and time point are not known.

The chain has TRBV6-1 and TRBJ1-6; a possible D gene is TRBD1 (5 bases). The CDR3 is 14 amino acids. V shed 4 bases and J shed 2 bases, with 6 bases lying between them. The germline gives CDR1 MNHNS, CDR2 SASEGT. CDR3: CASSAGPYNSPLHF. The CDR3 coding sequence is TGTGCCAGCAGTGCAGGGCCCTATAATTCACCCCTCCACTTT.

The chain recombines TRBV5-6 with TRBJ2-7; 8 bases are a match to TRBD2. The trim removed 0 bases at V and 3 bases at J, leaving 8 bases unmatched. The V gene's germline CDR1 is SGHDT and CDR2 YYEEEE. This CDR3 region has 16 residues. CDR3 loop: CASSLVAGLGVYEQYF. In DNA form, the CDR3 reads TGTGCCAGCAGCTTGGTTGCGGGACTAGGGGTCTACGAGCAGTACTTC.

This clonotype has a count of ten or more. The chain couples TRBV7-9 to TRBJ1-1; 8 bases align to TRBD1. The J segment lost 11 bases and the V segment lost 1 base, leaving 9 bases of the junction unmatched. The CDR3 totals 14 residues. The germline V gene encodes CDR1 SEHNR and CDR2 FQNEAQ (reference sequence). The CDR3 coding sequence is TGTGCCAGCAGCTTAGTTCAAGGGCAGGGGGCCGCTTTCTTT. Translated: CASSLVQGQGAAFF.

This clonotype has only a few counts. This rearrangement joins TRBV19 to TRBJ2-1; D gene ambiguous. Germline-derived CDR1 and CDR2 are LNHDA and SQIVND (reference sequence). This CDR3 spans 14 amino acids. The germline V and J ends were trimmed by 3 bases and 0 bases, with 6 bases remaining between them. The CDR3 region is CASSIVSSYNEQFF. In DNA form, the CDR3 reads TGTGCCAGTAGTATTGTGAGCTCCTACAATGAGCAGTTCTTC.

The chain carries TRBV2 and TRBJ2-7; TRBD2 is a possible D gene (6 bases). The germline CDR1 and CDR2 sequences are SNHLY and FYNNEI. The V gene lost 2 bases and the J gene lost 9 bases, with 14 bases spanning the gap. The CDR3 is made up of 13 amino acids. CDR3 residues: CASSETSEGGQYF. CDR3 in DNA: TGTGCCAGCAGTGAAACCTCGGAGGGCGGGCAGTACTTC. The full variable domain, with the rest looked up from reference TRBV2 and TRBJ2-7, is EPEVTQTPSHQVTQMGQEVILRCVPISNHLYFYWYRQILGQKVEFLVSFYNNEISEKSEIFDDQFSVERPDGSNFTLKIRSTKLEDSAMYFCASSETSEGGQYFGPGTRLTVT.

The table lists this clonotype with a few counts. The chain couples TRBV5-1 to TRBJ1-2, with unresolved D. V lost 4 bases to trimming and J lost 5 bases, with 15 bases between them. The CDR3 contains 14 residues. Germline V gene data show CDR1 as SGHRS and CDR2 as YFSETQ. For the CDR3, the DNA is TGCGCCAGCAGCCAATCCGGAGGAGATTATGGCTACACCTTC. Amino acids: CASSQSGGDYGYTF.

The genes are TRBV20-1 and TRBJ2-1; D is perhaps TRBD1 or TRBD2 (5 bases each). Germline V CDR1 and CDR2: DFQATT, SNEGSKA (reference sequence). Trimming left V 5 bases short and J 2 bases short, with 13 bases between. The CDR3 has 14 amino acids. The DNA of the CDR3 is TGCAGTGCTGTCCGGGACGGAACCTACAATGAGCAGTTCTTC. Amino acids: CSAVRDGTYNEQFF.

V is TRBV29-1 and J is TRBJ2-2; tentative D call: TRBD2 (5 bases). Germline CDR1 is SQVTM and CDR2 is ANQGSEA. The CDR3 is 13 residues long. With 4 bases removed from V and 2 bases from J, the gap between germline ends came to 8 bases. The CDR3: CSVVASNTGELFF. The DNA for the CDR3 is TGCAGCGTTGTTGCTAGCAACACCGGGGAGCTGTTTTTT.

The chain is built from TRBV27 and TRBJ1-2; 7 bases align to TRBD1. Trimming removed 5 bases from V and 5 bases from J; junction bases left unmatched: 11. The CDR3 is 15 residues long. Germline CDR1 reads MNHEY; CDR2 reads SMNVEV (reference sequence). CDR3 nucleotide sequence: TGTGCCAGCAGTGACACCGGGACAGCCCCATATGGCTACACCTTC. Its protein product is CASSDTGTAPYGYTF.

This clonotype was observed a few times. This rearrangement joins TRBV4-1 to TRBJ2-1; 7 bases line up with TRBD1. The CDR3 length is 15 residues. V lost 0 bases, J lost 6 bases, and 5 bases stayed unmatched. Germline V gene data show CDR1 as MGHRA and CDR2 as YSYEKL. The CDR3 nucleotides read TGCGCCAGCAGCCAAGAGACAGGGTTCGGCAATGAGCAGTTCTTC. As protein: CASSQETGFGNEQFF.

The chain couples TRBV29-1 to TRBJ1-1; 11 bases fit TRBD1. Per germline, CDR1 SQVTM and CDR2 ANQGSEA. The V segment lost 4 bases and the J segment 6 bases; nucleotides outside the gene matches: 4. The CDR3 totals 13 residues. In nucleotides, the CDR3 is TGCAGCGTTGTACGGGACAGGGGGGCTGAAGCTTTCTTT. Its protein is CSVVRDRGAEAFF.

In its sample, this clonotype was seen a few times. The CDR3 region is CSGKPDYGYTF. DNA for the CDR3: TGCAGCGGTAAACCTGACTATGGCTACACCTTC. The chain links TRBV20-1 to TRBJ1-2; D ambiguous. The CDR3 has 11 residues. Germline V gene sequence: CDR1 DFQATT, CDR2 SNEGSKA (reference sequence).

This chain links TRBV4-3 with TRBJ2-3; D unclear. Germline assignment: CDR1 LGHNA and CDR2 YSLEER. V gave up 0 bases and J gave up 0 bases, with 7 bases separating them. The CDR3 is made up of 15 amino acids. DNA for the CDR3: TGCGCCAGCAGCCAAGATACCTGGAGCACAGATACGCAGTATTTT. Translated: CASSQDTWSTDTQYF.

This clonotype was seen a handful of times. The J gene is TRBJ1-1, the V gene TRBV9; no firm D call. In germline, CDR1 is SGDLS, CDR2 YYNGEE. The CDR3 is made up of 13 amino acids. V dropped 3 bases and J dropped 0 bases, with 6 bases sitting between them. CDR3 bases: TGTGCCAGCAGCGCCCACATGAACACTGAAGCTTTCTTT. Translated, it gives CASSAHMNTEAFF.